A single sample gave rise to the 20 T cell receptor beta chains below, sequenced in a study of CD8+CD57+ T cells in acquired aplastic anemia. Researchers used genomic DNA as the template to profile TCR beta VDJ and CDR3. MiXCR was run by TCRdb on the reads, yielding one entry per CDR3 protein. The data show about 400,000 distinct CDR3 sequences, about two thirds seen once. The sequenced sample consisted of sorted CD4+, CD8+, or CD8+CD57+ T cells (not recorded which) from PBMCs. These receptors were taken from a human donor in good health, serving as a control.

Regarding this clonotype: Because the CDR3's place on the DNA is in doubt, the DNA is left out and the CDR3 is given as listed by TCRdb. The V and J genes are TRBV7-2 and TRBJ1-2. The CDR3 comprises 17 residues, both ends counted. Per the germline V gene, CDR1 is SGHTA and CDR2 is FQGNSA. CDR3 sequence reads: CASSLEQPLTQYFGYTF.

This clonotype was counted at least ten times. The chain joins TRBV7-8 to TRBJ1-1; no reliable D call. CDR3 length: 14 residues. Germline-derived CDR1 and CDR2 are SGHVS and FQNEAQ. Trimming removed 1 base at V and 1 base at J, with 7 bases between. DNA of the CDR3: TGTGCCAGCAGCTTAGTGGGTGAGAACACTGAAGCTTTCTTT. Its protein product is CASSLVGENTEAFF.

The chain is built from TRBV7-2 and TRBJ2-2; the D is unclear. CDR3 size: 15 residues. CDR1 is SGHTA, CDR2 FQGNSA, per germline. V gave up 2 bases and J gave up 17 bases, with 24 bases separating them. CDR3 sequence: CASSLLGNYEQYFFF. The DNA for the CDR3 is TGTGCCAGCAGCTTACTAGGCAACTACGAGCAGTACTTCTTTTTT.

A single count supports this clonotype. V usage is TRBV4-1 and J usage is TRBJ2-3; 8 bases agree with TRBD2. The V segment lost 9 bases and the J segment 4 bases; nucleotides outside the gene matches: 12. The CDR3 runs to 15 residues. The germline CDR1 and CDR2 sequences are MGHRA and YSYEKL. The CDR3: CARLDSRGGADTQYF. CDR3 bases: TGCGCCAGACTTGATTCCCGGGGGGGCGCAGATACGCAGTATTTT.

Note on this clonotype: Sequence at one end of the junction differs from germline and may be a read error. This sequence joins TRBV7-8 and TRBJ2-3; TRBD1 might be the D (6 bases). Germline CDR1 and CDR2: SGHVS and FQNEAQ. The CDR3 consists of 14 residues. The CDR3 bases are TGTGCCAGCAGCACAGGGACCGGCATCGCCTACGAGCAGTTT. Protein product: CASSTGTGIAYEQF. The full variable domain, its missing parts supplied by reference TRBV7-8 and TRBJ2-3, is GAGVSQSPRYKVAKRGQDVALRCDPISGHVSLFWYQQALGQGPEFLTYFQNEAQLDKSGLPSDRFFAERPEGSVSTLKIQRTQQEDSAVYLCASSTGTGIAYEQFGPGTRLTVL.

Turning to this clonotype: One junction end disagrees with the germline gene, perhaps due to a read error. J is TRBJ2-1 and V is TRBV2; D call uncertain. The germline V gene encodes CDR1 SNHLY and CDR2 FYNNEI. CDR3 length: 15 residues. The DNA of the CDR3 is TGTGCCAGCAGTCAGTGGATAGGGCCGTACAATGCGCAGTTCTTC. Translated, it gives CASSQWIGPYNAQFF.

The rearrangement uses TRBV19 and TRBJ1-6, with D tentatively TRBD1 (5 bases). The V end lost 6 bases, the J end lost 9 bases, and 15 bases lay between the germline ends. The CDR3 is made up of 14 amino acids. Germline V gives CDR1 LNHDA, CDR2 SQIVND (reference sequence). As DNA, the CDR3 is TGTGCCAGTAGCCGGGACGGGTCAGGTTCACCCCTCCACTTT. Amino acid sequence: CASSRDGSGSPLHF.

This chain connects TRBV19 to TRBJ2-7; 7 bases match TRBD2. The V segment lost 2 bases and the J segment 2 bases; nucleotides outside the gene matches: 6. Germline V lookup: CDR1 LNHDA, CDR2 SQIVND (reference sequence). The CDR3 contains 15 residues. In nucleotides, the CDR3 is TGTGCCAGTAGTATAACAGCGGGGAGCACCTACGAGCAGTACTTC. Protein: CASSITAGSTYEQYF.

Details on this clonotype: This could be a read error, since a much larger clone is one nucleotide away. The chain uses TRBV6-6 and TRBJ2-3; D may be TRBD1 (6 bases). The CDR3 is made up of 13 amino acids. Germline CDR1 is MNHNY and CDR2 is SVGAGI (reference sequence). The CDR3 here is CASSEDRLDTQCF. In DNA, the CDR3 is TGTGCCAGCAGCGAAGACAGGTTAGATACGCAGTGTTTT.

The table lists this clonotype with a count of one. The chain links TRBV7-8 to TRBJ2-2; D might be TRBD1 or TRBD2, each matching 5 bases. The CDR3 has 14 amino acids. The germline V gene has CDR1 SGHVS and CDR2 FQNEAQ. The V and J ends lost 4 bases and 4 bases respectively, with 10 bases between them. This CDR3 is CASSSKRGTGELFF. The DNA of the CDR3 is TGTGCCAGCAGCTCTAAGAGGGGCACCGGGGAGCTGTTTTTT.

As concerns this clonotype: The conserved final phenylalanine or tryptophan is absent from the CDR3, which likely points to a read error. It is unclear where the CDR3 begins or ends on the DNA, so no DNA is shown, and the CDR3 is as TCRdb lists it. The chain carries TRBV14 and TRBJ2-5; the table's D call, TRBD1, has no DNA check behind it. The CDR3 adds up to 13 amino acids, both ends counted. Germline V gene data show CDR1 as SGHDN and CDR2 as FVKESK. CDR3 sequence reads: CASSQEGTEGKTI.

The CDR3 region has the DNA TGTGCCAGCAGCTTACTGCTACAGGGCAAACAGCTAACTTATTTT. Protein: CASSLLLQGKQLTYF. The J gene is TRBJ2-3, the V gene TRBV7-9; maybe TRBD1 (6 bases). V was trimmed by 2 bases and J by 15 bases, leaving 24 bases between them. The germline gives CDR1 SEHNR, CDR2 FQNEAQ (reference sequence). CDR3 size: 15 residues.

This clonotype has ten or more counts. The gene calls are TRBV12-3 or TRBV12-4 and TRBJ1-6, with 10 positions matching TRBD1. This CDR3 contains 16 residues. The V segment lost 6 bases and the J segment 2 bases; nucleotides outside the gene matches: 4. CDR3 nucleotide sequence: TGTGCCAGCAGCCGAGGACAGGGGGCCTATAATTCACCCCTCCACTTT. Protein sequence: CASSRGQGAYNSPLHF.

Regarding this clonotype: A junction end diverges from the germline sequence, so it may reflect a read error. This chain connects TRBV7-8 to TRBJ1-2; the D gene is possibly TRBD1 (6 bases). Germline V gives CDR1 SGHVS, CDR2 FQNEAQ. The CDR3 has 16 amino acids. As DNA, the CDR3 is TGCGCCAGCAGATCCGGGACACGGGCGTACTACTATGGCTACACCTTC. This encodes CASRSGTRAYYYGYTF.

As DNA, the CDR3 is TGTGCCAGCAGCTTAAAGGGGGCCTACACTGAAGCTTTCTTT. It encodes CASSLKGAYTEAFF. The chain combines TRBV7-3 with TRBJ1-1; 7 bases line up with TRBD1. CDR3 length: 14 residues. The ends lost 1 base at V and 3 bases at J; junction bases unmatched: 2. Germline loops: CDR1 SGHTA, CDR2 FQGTGA.

Comment on this clonotype: This clone may be a read error of a much larger clone one base away. This CDR3 reads CACSFPATDNQFF. In nucleotides, the CDR3 is TGTGCCTGCAGCTTTCCTGCTACCGACAATCAGTTCTTC. This chain connects TRBV5-4 to TRBJ2-1; D remains ambiguous. The CDR3 consists of 13 residues. The germline V gene encodes CDR1 SGHNT and CDR2 YYREEE (reference sequence).

Points on this clonotype: At one of its ends the junction is not consistent with the germline gene, which may arise from a read error. J is TRBJ1-3 and V is TRBV2; D possibly corresponds to TRBD1 (6 bases). This CDR3 contains 14 residues. Germline lookup yields CDR1 SNHLY and CDR2 FYNNEI. The CDR3 here is CASSVDSGGTAVLF. CDR3 in DNA: TGTGCCAGCAGCGTGGACAGTGGGGGAACCGCCGTATTGTTT.

The table lists this clonotype with a few counts. This sequence may be a read error, since a much larger clone differs from it by one base. The rearrangement links TRBV5-4 to TRBJ2-7; tentative D call: TRBD2 (5 bases). Germline V gene data show CDR1 as SGHNT and CDR2 as YYREEE (reference sequence). The CDR3 has 14 residues. The CDR3 reads CASSREISRSEQHF. The CDR3 nucleotides read TGTGCCAGCAGCAGGGAGATTTCGCGTTCGGAGCAGCACTTC.

This clonotype was seen ten or more times. The gene calls are TRBV5-5 and TRBJ1-2; 10 positions agree with TRBD1. This CDR3 spans 16 amino acids. V lost 5 bases and J lost 2; bases outside the gene matches: 9. Germline CDR1 SGHKS, CDR2 YYEKEE (reference sequence). The CDR3 nucleotides read TGTGCCAGCAGTACCGCTGGGACAGGGGTGAACTATGGCTACACCTTC. Translation: CASSTAGTGVNYGYTF.

The chain carries TRBV20-1 and TRBJ2-7; 8 nucleotides agree with TRBD2. V gave up 4 bases and J gave up 0 bases; unmatched junction bases: 8. The CDR3 has 15 residues. Germline CDR1 and CDR2: DFQATT and SNEGSKA (reference sequence). DNA for the CDR3: TGCAGTGCTAAAGCGGGACTAGGGGGCTCCTACGAGCAGTACTTC. Its translation: CSAKAGLGGSYEQYF.